Each of the 3 T cell receptor beta chains below was sequenced from the same sample in a study of shared clonotypes between healthy human individuals. Some clones are missing from TCRdb's copy, which holds only in-frame ones; the method was immunoSEQ multiplex PCR. The repertoire has about 2.5 million clones, about 90% of them found once; the top ten carry more than 0.35%. Sequencing input: naive CD4+ T cells from PBMCs. Documented subset: CD45RA+ positively selected. The receptors shown here come from a young man in good health. Some clones in this sample may be carry-over from other donors' samples.

The chain couples TRBV7-2 to TRBJ2-3; D ambiguous. Trimming pared 3 bases from V and 4 bases from J, leaving 11 bases between. This CDR3 is 14 amino acids long. Per the germline V gene, CDR1 is SGHTA and CDR2 is FQGNSA. The chain's CDR3 is CASSLGQPADTQYF. The DNA of the CDR3 is TGTGCCAGCAGCTTGGGCCAGCCAGCAGATACGCAGTATTTT.

The chain couples TRBV28 to TRBJ2-2; 7 bases align to TRBD1. The CDR3 is 15 residues long. Looked up from germline, CDR1 is MDHEN and CDR2 is SYDVKM. After removal of 3 bases from V and 6 bases from J, the junction contained 7 bases not matched to a gene. CDR3 sequence (DNA): TGTGCCAGCAGTTTCCTCAGGGGGAATGCCGGGGAGCTGTTTTTT. It yields the protein CASSFLRGNAGELFF. The full variable domain, in which reference TRBV28 and TRBJ2-2 provide the parts outside the CDR3, is DVKVTQSSRYLVKRTGEKVFLECVQDMDHENMFWYRQDPGLGLRLIYFSYDVKMKEKGDIPEGYSVSREKKERFSLILESASTNQTSMYLCASSFLRGNAGELFFGEGSRLTVL.

This clone was observed a single time. This sequence joins TRBV7-3 and TRBJ2-7; 8 bases line up with TRBD2. The CDR3 is 15 amino acids. Germline V gives CDR1 SGHTA, CDR2 FQGTGA. J was trimmed by 3 bases and V by 5 bases; bases with no gene match: 9. CDR3 DNA: TGTGCCAGCAGCCCCTCGGGAGGGTCTCTCTACGAGCAGTACTTC. Translation: CASSPSGGSLYEQYF. Drawing the rest from reference TRBV7-3 and TRBJ2-7, the complete variable domain is GAGVSQTPSNKVTEKGKYVELRCDPISGHTALYWYRQSLGQGPEFLIYFQGTGAADDSGLPNDRFFAVRPEGSVSTLKIQRTERGDSAVYLCASSPSGGSLYEQYFGPGTRLTVT.